The rows below give T cell receptor beta chains drawn from one sample of a study of beta chain features in type 1 diabetes. TCRdb's copy holds only in-frame clones and misses some; the assay was immunoSEQ multiplex PCR. The table records 250,000 to 350,000 clones, 14% of them present only once. The specimen sequenced was central memory CD4+ T cells from blood. These receptors were obtained from a man aged 25-40 years in good health. Both conserved end residues are part of each CDR3.

V gene,J gene,CDR3 protein
TRBV10-3,TRBJ2-2,CAISPGTGNTGELFF
TRBV4-3,TRBJ2-5,CASKGVGTQYF
TRBV18,TRBJ1-2,CASSPASENYGYTF
TRBV13,TRBJ2-3,CASSLGLAVFTDTQYF
TRBV7-4,TRBJ2-4,CASSPSGGVDKNIQYF
TRBV7-2,TRBJ2-5,CASSSPEREGETQYF
TRBV15,TRBJ2-7,CATSRDLGEQYF
TRBV2,TRBJ2-7,CASREQGPTYEQYF
TRBV19,TRBJ1-2,CASRDWTRGADGYTF
TRBV7-8,TRBJ2-5,CASSFTQRSYQETQYF
TRBV9,TRBJ1-2,CASSVGGGGYTF
TRBV5-4,TRBJ1-2,CASRSDAVLWSTAF
TRBV7-9,TRBJ1-1,CASSIGQNENTEAFF
TRBV7-6,TRBJ2-3,CASSSLTSTDTQYF
TRBV19,TRBJ2-3,CASSTSFSTGTQYF
TRBV5-1,TRBJ1-4,CASSLGGKLGEKLFF
TRBV7-2,TRBJ2-1,CASSPNGVRANEQFF
TRBV7-6,TRBJ1-5,CASSQGTGGGNQPQHF
TRBV18,TRBJ2-5,CASSPTIQETQYF
TRBV11-2,TRBJ2-1,CASSLSARKTKSSYNEQFF
TRBV9,TRBJ2-5,CASSGWTGKQETQYF
TRBV7-8,TRBJ2-6,CASSLVSGAGANVLTF
TRBV18,TRBJ2-7,CASSPGDSSYEQYF
TRBV6-1,TRBJ2-3,CASSSTRESDTQYF
TRBV6-5,TRBJ1-2,CASSYTGANYGYTF
TRBV7-2,TRBJ2-2,CASSQKGVSTGELFF